These 24 T cell receptor beta chains originate from one sample sequenced in a study of shared clonotypes between healthy human individuals. Repertoires were generated with immunoSEQ multiplex PCR, while TCRdb's copy carries only in-frame clones and drops some. Of roughly 1.4 million clones listed, about 98.5% are singletons. The sequencing input was naive CD4+ T cells sorted from blood. Specified subset: CD45RA+ positively selected. The receptors here all came from a man in his thirties or forties in good health.

This chain joins TRBV7-9 and TRBJ2-6; D is unclear. Germline V gene sequence: CDR1 SEHNR, CDR2 FQNEAQ (reference sequence). Trimming left V 4 bases short and J 0 bases short, with 16 bases between. The CDR3 is made up of 18 amino acids. The CDR3 loop reads CASSSPVGFYSGANVLTF. Written as DNA, the CDR3 is TGTGCCAGCAGCTCACCCGTGGGGTTTTACTCTGGGGCCAACGTCCTGACTTTC.

The rearrangement uses TRBV5-4 and TRBJ2-1, with D uncertain. Germline lookup yields CDR1 SGHNT and CDR2 YYREEE (reference sequence). V shed 4 bases and J shed 0 bases, with 8 bases lying between them. This CDR3 comprises 14 residues. CDR3 amino acids: CASSPRLSYNEQFF. CDR3 sequence (DNA): TGTGCCAGCAGCCCCCGACTCTCCTACAATGAGCAGTTCTTC.

The chain is built from TRBV19 and TRBJ2-2, with 7 bases fitting TRBD1. V was clipped by 6 bases and J by 4 bases; unmatched bases: 11. The V gene's germline CDR1 is LNHDA and CDR2 SQIVND (reference sequence). The CDR3 sequence is 16 residues long. The CDR3 DNA is TGTGCCAGTAGCCCTAGGGGGCGTTCGGGCACCGGGGAGCTGTTTTTT. Residues: CASSPRGRSGTGELFF.

The chain recombines TRBV7-2 with TRBJ2-2, with a weak D call TRBD2 (5 bases). V shed 5 bases and J shed 6 bases, with 13 bases lying between them. The germline V gene has CDR1 SGHTA and CDR2 FQGNSA. This CDR3 is built from 14 residues. The CDR3 spells CASSKWTVPGELFF. The CDR3 region has the DNA TGTGCCAGCAGCAAGTGGACTGTTCCCGGGGAGCTGTTTTTT.

The rearrangement uses TRBV29-1 and TRBJ2-1; no firm D call. V lost 3 bases and J 0 bases, leaving 12 bases between the germline ends. The CDR3 is 15 residues long. CDR1 is SQVTM and CDR2 is ANQGSEA in the germline V gene. The DNA of the CDR3 is TGCAGCGTTGAGGGCAGCGCCCGCTCCTACAATGAGCAGTTCTTC. It translates to CSVEGSARSYNEQFF.

This clone was found once. J is TRBJ2-1 and V is TRBV28; D remains unclear. The CDR3 spans 14 residues. Trimming stripped 6 bases from V and 6 bases from J, with 15 bases between. Germline V gene sequence: CDR1 MDHEN, CDR2 SYDVKM. CDR3 nucleotides: TGTGCCAGCAGACCGACAACCATAGGCAATGAGCAGTTCTTC. Protein sequence: CASRPTTIGNEQFF.

The table lists this clone with a count of one. CDR3 sequence (DNA): TGTGCCAGCAGCCCCATCTACGAGCAGTACTTC. This codes for CASSPIYEQYF. V usage is TRBV7-9 and J usage is TRBJ2-7; no clear D gene. The CDR3 totals 11 residues. V was cut by 5 bases and J by 3 bases, with 5 bases left in between. Germline V lookup: CDR1 SEHNR, CDR2 FQNEAQ (reference sequence).

This chain's CDR3 is CASSLSGGRYEQYF. DNA for the CDR3: TGTGCCAGCAGCTTGTCGGGCGGGAGGTACGAGCAGTACTTC. The rearrangement links TRBV7-2 to TRBJ2-7; 8 bases agree with TRBD2. The germline V gene encodes CDR1 SGHTA and CDR2 FQGNSA. CDR3 length: 14 amino acids. The V and J ends lost 3 bases and 4 bases, in that order; junction bases with no gene match: 5.

The chain couples TRBV11-1 to TRBJ2-2; the match to TRBD2 covers 11 bases. Germline assignment: CDR1 SGHAT and CDR2 FQDESV (reference sequence). The CDR3 runs 15 residues. The V gene end was trimmed by 6 bases and the J gene end by 5 bases; junction bases not matched to a gene: 5. The CDR3 here is CASRLAGGMTGELFF. CDR3 sequence (DNA): TGTGCCAGCAGGCTAGCGGGAGGAATGACCGGGGAGCTGTTTTTT.

V gene TRBV5-1 combines with J gene TRBJ2-1; TRBD1 or TRBD2 may be the D gene (6 bases each). There are 13 residues in the CDR3. Trimming left V 5 bases short and J 6 bases short, with 12 bases between. The germline V gene has CDR1 SGHRS and CDR2 YFSETQ. CDR3 amino acids: CASRDGGGNEQFF. DNA of the CDR3: TGCGCCAGCAGGGATGGAGGGGGCAATGAGCAGTTCTTC.

The V call is TRBV7-6, the J call TRBJ2-1; 7 nucleotides agree with TRBD2. CDR1 SGHVS and CDR2 FNYEAQ come from the germline V gene. The CDR3 runs 18 residues. The V gene end was trimmed by 0 bases and the J gene end by 2 bases; junction bases not matched to a gene: 10. The CDR3 nucleotides are TGTGCCAGCAGCTTAGCCGGGGCTAGGCTAGCGGCCTACAATGAGCAGTTCTTC. This encodes CASSLAGARLAAYNEQFF.

V is TRBV5-1 and J is TRBJ2-1, with TRBD2 as a possible D gene (6 bases). Trimming stripped 4 bases from V and 8 bases from J, with 13 bases between. The CDR3 consists of 13 residues. CDR1 SGHRS and CDR2 YFSETQ come from the germline V gene. The CDR3 sequence: CASSGLLLYEQFF. In nucleotides, the CDR3 is TGCGCCAGCAGCGGACTACTGCTATATGAGCAGTTCTTC.

Here the CDR3 reads CASSSSGVGANVLTF. The CDR3 DNA reads as TGTGCCAGCAGTTCCTCAGGGGTCGGGGCCAACGTCCTGACTTTC. The genes are TRBV6-5 and TRBJ2-6; tentative D call: TRBD1 (6 bases). Deletions cut 4 bases from V and 4 bases from J, with 11 bases between. Germline CDR1 reads MNHEY; CDR2 reads SVGAGI. This CDR3 region has 15 residues.

The chain links TRBV28 to TRBJ2-5, with D perhaps assigned TRBD1 or TRBD2 (7 bases each). The CDR3 spans 12 residues. Between the trimmed V and J ends, which lost 7 bases and 9 bases, there was a span of 15 bases. CDR1 and CDR2 (germline): MDHEN, SYDVKM. The CDR3 DNA reads as TGTGCCAGCAATTCCCAGGGGGGGCCCCAGTACTTC. Amino acids: CASNSQGGPQYF.

This rearrangement joins TRBV7-9 to TRBJ1-3; the D gene is possibly TRBD1 (6 bases). There are 16 residues in the CDR3. CDR1 is SEHNR and CDR2 is FQNEAQ in the germline V gene (reference sequence). Trimming took 5 bases from V and 2 from J, leaving 16 bases between them. The CDR3 loop is CASSTRQESAGNTIYF. CDR3 DNA: TGTGCCAGCAGCACGCGACAGGAGAGCGCTGGAAACACCATATATTTT.

J is TRBJ2-7 and V is TRBV27, with 7 bases that match TRBD1. V lost 5 bases and J lost 3; bases outside the gene matches: 10. This CDR3 has 15 amino acids. The germline V gene encodes CDR1 MNHEY and CDR2 SMNVEV (reference sequence). The CDR3 DNA sequence: TGTGCCAGCAGTCCCCGGACAGGACTCCTCTACGAGCAGTACTTC. Residues: CASSPRTGLLYEQYF.

The chain joins TRBV2 to TRBJ2-1; 11 bases fit TRBD2. Losses at the gene ends were 6 bases for V and 6 bases for J; bases not matched to a gene: 13. The CDR3 contains 17 residues. In germline, CDR1 is SNHLY, CDR2 FYNNEI. The DNA for the CDR3 is TGTGCCAGCAGAGCGGGGCGGGGACTAGCGGACCTCAATGAGCAGTTCTTC. Its protein is CASRAGRGLADLNEQFF.

This chain connects TRBV10-1 to TRBJ2-2; D is undetermined. Germline-derived CDR1 and CDR2 are WNHNN and SYGVQD (reference sequence). This CDR3 comprises 15 residues. Trimming stripped 6 bases from V and 2 bases from J, with 13 bases between. The CDR3 coding sequence is TGCGCCAGCAGGGACCCCTCCCAAAACACCGGGGAGCTGTTTTTT. Translation: CASRDPSQNTGELFF.

The J gene is TRBJ1-2, the V gene TRBV27; D uncertain. The CDR3 contains 12 residues. V dropped 5 bases and J dropped 0 bases, with 4 bases sitting between them. Germline loops: CDR1 MNHEY, CDR2 SMNVEV (reference sequence). The CDR3 loop reads CASSPSNYGYTF. DNA of the CDR3: TGTGCCAGCAGTCCCTCTAACTATGGCTACACCTTC.

The chain is built from TRBV27 and TRBJ1-1; unclear D gene. CDR3 length: 13 residues. Germline loops: CDR1 MNHEY, CDR2 SMNVEV (reference sequence). V lost 6 bases to trimming and J lost 0 bases, with 8 bases between them. The CDR3 region is CASRQLMNTEAFF. The CDR3 DNA is TGTGCCAGCAGACAGTTGATGAACACTGAAGCTTTCTTT.

The rearrangement uses TRBV7-2 and TRBJ2-1; 9 bases fit TRBD1. The trim removed 3 bases at V and 12 bases at J, leaving 18 bases unmatched. This CDR3 has 17 amino acids. Germline V CDR1 and CDR2: SGHTA, FQGNSA. In nucleotides, the CDR3 is TGTGCCAGCAGCTTCCGGCAGGGACAGGGAAGGGGCTATGGGCAGTTCTTC. Translated, it gives CASSFRQGQGRGYGQFF.

The chain has TRBV20-1 and TRBJ2-3, with no clear D. The ends were cut back, 5 bases at V and 5 bases at J, with 8 bases in the middle. The germline V gene has CDR1 DFQATT and CDR2 SNEGSKA (reference sequence). The CDR3 covers 11 residues. The CDR3: CSALLGDTQYF. The DNA for the CDR3 is TGCAGTGCTCTCCTTGGAGATACGCAGTATTTT.

The chain combines TRBV6-5 with TRBJ1-2, with TRBD1 as a possible D gene (5 bases). Trimming left V 6 bases short and J 0 bases short, with 14 bases between. Germline CDR1 MNHEY, CDR2 SVGAGI. CDR3 length: 15 residues. The CDR3 sequence: CASRQDSNTNYGYTF. For the CDR3, the DNA is TGTGCCAGCAGACAAGACAGTAATACTAACTATGGCTACACCTTC.

The chain uses TRBV15 and TRBJ1-2; D is possibly TRBD1 (6 bases). Germline values: CDR1 LNHNV, CDR2 YYDKDF (reference sequence). This CDR3 comprises 13 residues. This CDR3 reads CAISVGGNYGYTF. The CDR3 bases are TGTGCAATTTCAGTCGGGGGCAACTATGGCTACACCTTC.